This TCR beta chain came from a study of breast tumors, draining lymph nodes, adjacent tissues. Whole-study findings and limits: Tumor repertoires ranked between lymph nodes and nontumor tissue in diversity, with V and J gene preferences. Data fit most tumor T cells coming from lymph node, expanding in tumor. The lymph node origin of tumor T cells was framed as consistent with a hypothesis, not demonstrated. Luminal-like breast cancer showed significantly greater tumor-nontumor repertoire similarity than basal-like breast cancer did.

Samples came from axillary lymph nodes draining the breast cancer. Via MiXCR, TCRdb re-called the multiplex PCR reads, giving one row per CDR3 protein. The sample records fewer than 250,000 distinct CDR3 sequences, roughly 32% being singletons. V shed 1 base and J shed 2 bases, with 22 bases lying between them. The germline gives CDR1 SQVTM, CDR2 ANQGSEA. CDR3 size: 18 residues. Note on this clonotype: The target antigen is unknown.

The source of this sequence is a female donor with breast cancer. Some clones in this sample may be carry-over from other donors' samples. Sequenced: axillary lymph node tissue. V and J are TRBV29-1 and TRBJ2-3, with a tentative D call TRBD1 (6 bases). CDR3 in DNA: TGCAGCGTTGAAGCGATCCTACAGGGCCAGCCCGCCACAGATACGCAGTATTTT. Protein product: CSVEAILQGQPATDTQYF.